What follows describes a single T cell receptor (beta chain). Its matching antigen is unknown. The record originates from a study of T cell responses to AZD1222 COVID-19 vaccine. Findings and caveats of the study: Mapped onto spike, vaccine-associated CD4 TCRs spanned it and were dominant at 160-218 and 743-854. Two AZD1222 doses significantly raised spike-specific TCR breadth and depth over controls.

Clones were sequenced by immunoSEQ multiplex PCR, and TCRdb holds only the in-frame ones, with some missing. The sample contains 210,000 or so clones, roughly 94% of which appear only once. Per germline, CDR1 SGHNT and CDR2 YYREEE (reference sequence). The ends were cut back, 4 bases at V and 3 bases at J, with 11 bases in the middle. This CDR3 comprises 13 residues. The receptor comes from an adult who received the MenACWY meningococcal vaccine as a control. This specimen was peripheral blood, taken 28 days after the second dose of the MenACWY control vaccine. The genes are TRBV5-4 and TRBJ2-7; TRBD1 or TRBD2 may be the D gene (5 bases each). This CDR3 is CASSRGPDYEQYF. The CDR3 DNA follows: TGTGCCAGCAGCCGGGGCCCCGACTACGAGCAGTACTTC. Variable domain in full (rest from reference TRBV5-4 and TRBJ2-7): ETGVTQSPTHLIKTRGQQVTLRCSSQSGHNTVSWYQQALGQGPQFIFQYYREEENGRGNFPPRFSGLQFPNYSSELNVNALELDDSALYLCASSRGPDYEQYFGPGTRLTVT.